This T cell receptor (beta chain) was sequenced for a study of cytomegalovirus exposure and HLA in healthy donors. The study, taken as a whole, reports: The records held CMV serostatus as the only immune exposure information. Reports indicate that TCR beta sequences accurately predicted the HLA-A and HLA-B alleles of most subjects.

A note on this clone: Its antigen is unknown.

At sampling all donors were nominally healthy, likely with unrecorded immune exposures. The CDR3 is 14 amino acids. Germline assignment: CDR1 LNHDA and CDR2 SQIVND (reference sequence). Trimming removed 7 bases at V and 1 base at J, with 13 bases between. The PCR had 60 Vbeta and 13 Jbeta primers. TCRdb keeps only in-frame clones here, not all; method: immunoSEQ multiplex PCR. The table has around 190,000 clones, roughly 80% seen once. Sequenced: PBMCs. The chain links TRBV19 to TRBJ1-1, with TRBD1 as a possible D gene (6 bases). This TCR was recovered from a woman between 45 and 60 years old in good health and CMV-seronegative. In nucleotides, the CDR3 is TGTGCCAGTAAGATGGGGGCCCAGAACACTGAAGCTTTCTTT. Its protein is CASKMGAQNTEAFF.